Given below is one TCR beta chain in context. The data were taken from a study of shared clonotypes between healthy human individuals. Across the whole study: The study enrolled two women and three men aged 18 to 49.

Here immunoSEQ multiplex PCR was the method, and the copy in TCRdb shows in-frame clones only, minus some. The sample contains approximately 980,000 clones, 60% to 85% of which appear only once. The CDR3 covers 14 residues. V lost 4 bases and J lost 8; bases outside the gene matches: 10. CDR1 is SGHDT and CDR2 is YYEEEE in the germline V gene. The rearrangement links TRBV5-6 to TRBJ1-2; 8 positions match TRBD1. This TCR came from a man aged 18 to 30 in good health. Sequenced input: memory CD4+ T cells sorted from blood. Subset described: CD45RA-negative fraction. CDR3 nucleotides: TGTGCCAGCAGCCAACCCCAGGGGGCGCGGGGCTACACCTTC. This sequence encodes CASSQPQGARGYTF.